The 14 T cell receptor beta chains reported below all come from one sample, sequenced in a study of blood T cell repertoires in COVID-19. Measured with immunoSEQ multiplex PCR; TCRdb has only the in-frame clones, and not every one. The sample shows approximately 250,000 clones, around 84% of them seen only once. Sequencing was carried out using peripheral blood. The receptors stem from a man aged 35-49 years with acute or convalescent COVID-19.

This sequence joins TRBV27 and TRBJ2-7; no clear D. The V gene's germline CDR1 is MNHEY and CDR2 SMNVEV (reference sequence). CDR3 size: 13 residues. Trimming cost V 3 bases and J 1 base, with 7 bases left between them. The CDR3 DNA reads as TGTGCCAGCAGTTTGTACAGTTCCTACGAGCAGTACTTC. It translates to CASSLYSSYEQYF.

The V gene is TRBV7-8, the J gene TRBJ2-5; the D gene is possibly TRBD2 (6 bases). Trimming pared 1 base from V and 2 bases from J, leaving 11 bases between. The CDR3 length is 15 residues. Germline V gene data show CDR1 as SGHVS and CDR2 as FQNEAQ. Here the CDR3 DNA reads TGTGCCAGCAGCTTAGTGCCGGGGGAACAAGAGACCCAGTACTTC. Its protein is CASSLVPGEQETQYF. The variable domain in full, with the rest retrieved from reference TRBV7-8 and TRBJ2-5, is GAGVSQSPRYKVAKRGQDVALRCDPISGHVSLFWYQQALGQGPEFLTYFQNEAQLDKSGLPSDRFFAERPEGSVSTLKIQRTQQEDSAVYLCASSLVPGEQETQYFGPGTRLLVL.

The rearrangement links TRBV5-1 to TRBJ2-3; D is perhaps TRBD2 (5 bases). Germline values: CDR1 SGHRS, CDR2 YFSETQ. V gave up 3 bases and J gave up 5 bases, with 10 bases separating them. This CDR3 is 13 amino acids long. The CDR3 nucleotides read TGCGCCAGCAGCTATAGCGATGGAGATACGCAGTATTTT. It specifies CASSYSDGDTQYF.

J is TRBJ2-7 and V is TRBV3-1 (or the pseudogene TRBV3-2), with 8 bases fitting TRBD1. CDR1 is LGHDT, CDR2 YNNKEL, per germline (reference sequence). The length of the CDR3 is 15 residues. The V segment lost 4 bases and the J segment 0 bases; nucleotides outside the gene matches: 5. CDR3 sequence (DNA): TGTGCCAGCAGCCGGTGGACAGGGAGCTCCTACGAGCAGTACTTC. This encodes CASSRWTGSSYEQYF.

This chain connects TRBV7-9 to TRBJ1-1; perhaps TRBD1 as D (5 bases). The ends were cut back, 5 bases at V and 12 bases at J, with 22 bases in the middle. The germline CDR1 and CDR2 sequences are SEHNR and FQNEAQ (reference sequence). The CDR3 covers 14 residues. The CDR3 here is CASSPIQSRGETFF. The CDR3, as DNA: TGTGCCAGCAGCCCTATTCAGTCACGGGGGGAAACTTTCTTT.

The J gene is TRBJ2-1, the V gene TRBV4-1, with TRBD2 identical over 7 bases. CDR1 and CDR2 from the germline V gene are MGHRA and YSYEKL. J lost 0 bases, V lost 0 bases, and 14 bases had no gene match. The CDR3 sequence is 20 residues long. The CDR3 loop is CASSQDPDPPAGVSYNEQFF. The CDR3 DNA sequence: TGCGCCAGCAGCCAAGATCCGGACCCCCCCGCGGGGGTCTCCTACAATGAGCAGTTCTTC.

In DNA, the CDR3 is TGTGCCAGCAGCCGCGGGACAGGGAGTGGCGAGCAGTACTTC. This translates into CASSRGTGSGEQYF. The chain has TRBV3-1 (or the pseudogene TRBV3-2) and TRBJ2-7; TRBD1 matches at 9 bases. The germline V gene encodes CDR1 LGHDT and CDR2 YNNKEL (reference sequence). With V trimmed by 4 bases and J by 6 bases, 7 bases remained unmatched. This CDR3 contains 14 residues.

This chain uses TRBV27 with TRBJ1-6; no firm D call. CDR1 MNHEY and CDR2 SMNVEV come from the germline V gene (reference sequence). The CDR3 covers 14 residues. V lost 5 bases to trimming and J lost 0 bases, with 5 bases between them. The CDR3 loop reads CASSLSSYNSPLHF. CDR3 bases: TGTGCCAGCAGTCTAAGCTCCTATAATTCACCCCTCCACTTT.

The chain links TRBV2 to TRBJ1-1; the match to TRBD1 covers 8 bases. The CDR3 runs to 16 residues. In germline, CDR1 is SNHLY, CDR2 FYNNEI. Trimming removed 6 bases from V and 0 bases from J; junction bases left unmatched: 9. CDR3: CASRENRGSVNTEAFF. The CDR3 DNA reads TGTGCCAGCAGAGAAAACAGGGGGAGCGTGAACACTGAAGCTTTCTTT.

The chain has TRBV20-1 and TRBJ1-5; D ambiguous. Germline CDR1 is DFQATT and CDR2 is SNEGSKA (reference sequence). V was pared by 6 bases and J by 7 bases, with 10 bases between. The CDR3 totals 11 residues. Written as DNA, the CDR3 is TGCAGTGCCTTCTCGGGACAGCCCCAGCATTTT. As protein: CSAFSGQPQHF.

The chain uses TRBV7-8 and TRBJ2-2; 10 nucleotides align to TRBD1. The germline CDR1 and CDR2 sequences are SGHVS and FQNEAQ. The CDR3 consists of 16 residues. J was trimmed by 7 bases and V by 1 base; bases with no gene match: 6. CDR3 sequence (DNA): TGTGCCAGCAGCTTAGTAGTGACAGGGGGCAGCGGGGAGCTGTTTTTT. Residues: CASSLVVTGGSGELFF. The full variable domain, in which reference TRBV7-8 and TRBJ2-2 provide the parts outside the CDR3, is GAGVSQSPRYKVAKRGQDVALRCDPISGHVSLFWYQQALGQGPEFLTYFQNEAQLDKSGLPSDRFFAERPEGSVSTLKIQRTQQEDSAVYLCASSLVVTGGSGELFFGEGSRLTVL.

The chain joins TRBV6-6 to TRBJ1-6, with TRBD1 matching 8 bases. CDR1 MNHNY and CDR2 SVGAGI come from the germline V gene (reference sequence). The CDR3 totals 14 residues. Unmatched junction bases numbered 1, after V lost 5 bases and J lost 4 bases. CDR3 region: CASSRQGYNSPLHF. The CDR3 DNA is TGTGCCAGCAGTCGACAGGGGTATAATTCACCCCTCCACTTT.

The chain recombines TRBV4-1 with TRBJ2-1, with 7 bases aligning to TRBD2. Trimming took 2 bases from V and 7 from J; bases not matched to a gene: 5. Germline loops: CDR1 MGHRA, CDR2 YSYEKL. This CDR3 comprises 14 residues. CDR3: CASSQSPGGNEQFF. The CDR3 DNA sequence: TGCGCCAGCAGCCAATCACCCGGGGGGAATGAGCAGTTCTTC.

The chain couples TRBV18 to TRBJ2-1; 7 bases are a match to TRBD2. The V segment lost 3 bases and the J segment 5 bases; nucleotides outside the gene matches: 1. The CDR3 length is 13 residues. Germline CDR1 KGHSH, CDR2 LQKENI. CDR3: CASSPGLDNEQFF. The CDR3 DNA reads as TGTGCCAGCTCACCCGGACTAGACAATGAGCAGTTCTTC. The whole variable domain, filled in from reference TRBV18 and TRBJ2-1, reads NAGVMQNPRHLVRRRGQEARLRCSPMKGHSHVYWYRQLPEEGLKFMVYLQKENIIDESGMPKERFSAEFPKEGPSILRIQQVVRGDSAAYFCASSPGLDNEQFFGPGTRLTVL.